A selection of T cell receptor beta chains follows, all from one sample in a study of spatial heterogeneity in lung cancer. TCRdb analysed the 5' RACE reads with MiXCR anew, one entry per CDR3 protein. The data contain 5,000 to 6,000 distinct CDR3 sequences, roughly 4% of them singletons. Sequences were derived from lung tumor tissue, sampled at surgery. These receptors were obtained from a female donor with early-stage non-small cell lung cancer. Each CDR3 is given with its conserved first and last residue. A D gene is named only where the DNA matches it firmly. Only part of the rows carry a size: once, few, many, or a class if the clone is expanded.

medium-sized,TRBV18,.,TRBJ2-3,TGTGCTGGGGGAGGAGGCACAGATACGCAGTATTTT,CAGGGGTDTQYF
medium-sized,TRBV20-1,TRBD1,TRBJ1-1,TGCAGTGCTAACGGACAGGGGGCCTCAGCTTTCTTT,CSANGQGASAFF
many,TRBV29-1,TRBD1,TRBJ2-1,TGCAGCGTTGAAATACAGGGGGATGAGCAGTTCTTC,CSVEIQGDEQFF
many,TRBV12-3/TRBV12-4,.,TRBJ2-2,TGTGCCAGCAGTTTATTCTCTACCGGGGAGCTGTTTTTT,CASSLFSTGELFF
medium-sized,TRBV20-1,.,TRBJ2-3,TGCAGTGCTAGAGATCTGCTAGGAGGTACAGATACGCAGTATTTT,CSARDLLGGTDTQYF
medium-sized,TRBV10-3,TRBD2,TRBJ2-3,TGTGCCATCAGTGAGTCGGCAACTAGCGGCAGCACAGATACGCAGTATTTT,CAISESATSGSTDTQYF
medium-sized,TRBV19,TRBD1,TRBJ2-7,TGTGCCAGTTCAGGGGGCATCGACGAGCAGTACTTC,CASSGGIDEQYF
few,TRBV19,.,TRBJ2-2,TGTGCCAGGGGGGACCGTGACACCGGGGAGCTGTTTTTT,CARGDRDTGELFF
many,TRBV6-5,TRBD1,TRBJ1-4,TGTGCCAGCAGTTACTCGGACAGGGATAATGAAAAACTGTTTTTT,CASSYSDRDNEKLFF
many,TRBV12-5,.,TRBJ2-5,TGTGCTAGTGGTTTGGGGACGCGGCAGACCCAGTACTTC,CASGLGTRQTQYF
.,TRBV11-1,.,TRBJ2-5,TGTGCCAGCAGCTTGACAGGCAGTAGAGAGACCCAGTACTTC,CASSLTGSRETQYF
many,TRBV4-1,TRBD2,TRBJ2-1,TGCGCCAGCAGCCATCCGGGACTAGGAGTCGGGAATGAGCAGTTCTTC,CASSHPGLGVGNEQFF
many,TRBV5-1,TRBD2,TRBJ2-1,TGCGCCAGCAGTTCCTCGACTAGCGGGAGAGTCAATGAGCAGTTCTTC,CASSSSTSGRVNEQFF
medium-sized,TRBV20-1,.,TRBJ2-1,TGCAGTGGTGCAGCTAGGCTCAATGAGCAGTTCTTC,CSGAARLNEQFF
many,TRBV7-8,TRBD2,TRBJ2-7,TGTGCCAGCAGCTCGGGACTAGCGGGACCCTACTACGAGCAGTACTTC,CASSSGLAGPYYEQYF
medium-sized,TRBV27,TRBD2,TRBJ2-3,TGTGCCAGCAGTTTGGCGGGAGTGGGGGATACGCAGTATTTT,CASSLAGVGDTQYF
medium-sized,TRBV7-2,TRBD1,TRBJ1-4,TGTGCCAGCAGCAGGAACAGGGGGACTAATGAAAAACTGTTTTTT,CASSRNRGTNEKLFF
many,TRBV20-1,TRBD1,TRBJ1-5,TGCAGTGCTAGAGATCGGACAGGGACCAATCAGCCCCAGCATTTT,CSARDRTGTNQPQHF
.,TRBV14,.,TRBJ2-7,TGTGCCAGCAGCCAAGGTCGACTGGAGTACTTC,CASSQGRLEYF
many,TRBV3-1,TRBD2,TRBJ2-1,TGTGCCAGCACCCAAGCGGGAGCCGTCAATGAGCAGTTCTTC,CASTQAGAVNEQFF
medium-sized,TRBV28,.,TRBJ1-1,TGTGCCAGCAGTTTATCGGGAGGGTCGTACACTGAAGCTTTCTTT,CASSLSGGSYTEAFF
medium-sized,TRBV20-1,.,TRBJ2-5,TGCAGTGCTAATTTCTTCGACCCGGACAGTACGTTTCAAGAGACCCAGTACTTC,CSANFFDPDSTFQETQYF
medium-sized,TRBV5-4,.,TRBJ2-1,TGTGCCAGCAGCCATAGCGGCCTAGATGAGCAGTTCTTC,CASSHSGLDEQFF
medium-sized,TRBV18,.,TRBJ1-5,TGTGCCAGCTCACCGTCTGGGAACGGGGAGCCCCAGCATTTT,CASSPSGNGEPQHF
few,TRBV11-2,.,TRBJ1-2,TGTGCCAGCAGCTTAGGTCGAAAGGGGCCGACTCACTATGGCTACAACTTC,CASSLGRKGPTHYGYNF
many,TRBV19,.,TRBJ1-2,TGTGCCAGTAGTATGTGGGGAGGAGACGATGGCTACACCTTC,CASSMWGGDDGYTF
few,TRBV29-1,.,TRBJ1-5,TGCAGCGTTGAAGAATCTGGAGGGCCGCCCCAGCATTTT,CSVEESGGPPQHF
many,TRBV7-8,.,TRBJ1-3,TGTGCCAGCAGCTTAGGATACAGCATCTCTGGAAACACCATATATTTT,CASSLGYSISGNTIYF
.,TRBV7-3,TRBD2,TRBJ2-7,TGTGCCAGCAGCCCGGGAGGTTACTCCTACGAGCAGTACTTC,CASSPGGYSYEQYF
many,TRBV3-1,.,TRBJ2-7,TGTGCCAGCAGGGCCTCGGTAGCGGCGTATGAGCAGTACTTC,CASRASVAAYEQYF
many,TRBV6-5,TRBD2,TRBJ2-5,TGTGCCAGCACCCGCCGGGGGGGAGTGAGAGAGACCCAGTACTTC,CASTRRGGVRETQYF
medium-sized,TRBV7-9,.,TRBJ2-2,TGTGCCAGCAGCTTACCCCGGACCAATAGGAACACCGGGGAGCTGTTTTTT,CASSLPRTNRNTGELFF
medium-sized,TRBV20-1,TRBD2,TRBJ2-5,TGCAGTGCTAGAGGCCTAGCGGGACGGCAAGAGACCCAGTACTTC,CSARGLAGRQETQYF
many,TRBV28,.,TRBJ2-5,TGTGCCAGCCGGTCAGACCAAGAGACCCAGTACTTC,CASRSDQETQYF
medium-sized,TRBV7-3,.,TRBJ2-3,TGTGCCAGCAGCCCGGAGGGAGTGACAGATACGCAGTATTTT,CASSPEGVTDTQYF
medium-sized,TRBV19,.,TRBJ2-3,TGTGCCAGTAGTATGGTGGCGGGTCTTAGCACAGATACGCAGTATTTT,CASSMVAGLSTDTQYF
few,TRBV7-3,.,TRBJ2-1,TGTGCCAGCAGCTCCCGGAATGACGGGAGCCACTACAATGAGCAGTTCTTC,CASSSRNDGSHYNEQFF
many,TRBV7-2,.,TRBJ1-4,TGTGCCAGCAGCTTATCTAACAGTAATGAAAAACTGTTTTTT,CASSLSNSNEKLFF
medium-sized,TRBV24-1,TRBD2,TRBJ2-3,TGTGCCACCAGTGAGGCCGGGACTAGCAAGTATTTT,CATSEAGTSKYF
medium-sized,TRBV7-9,.,TRBJ2-4,TGTGCCAGCAGCTTAGGGCCTTCGGGCGTATTTCAGTACTTC,CASSLGPSGVFQYF
many,TRBV25-1,TRBD2,TRBJ2-2,TGTGCCAGCAGTGACGGCGGGAGGGAGACCGGGGAGCTGTTTTTT,CASSDGGRETGELFF
medium-sized,TRBV27,TRBD2,TRBJ2-1,TGTGCCAGCAGTTTAATCACTAGCGGGTTTCCTAGCTCCTACAATGAGCAGTTCTTC,CASSLITSGFPSSYNEQFF
medium-sized,TRBV12-3/TRBV12-4,.,TRBJ1-5,TGTGCCAGCAGTTTAGGGGGGCAGGCAGCTAATCAGCCCCAGCATTTT,CASSLGGQAANQPQHF
medium-sized,TRBV5-6,TRBD2,TRBJ2-1,TGTGCCAGCAGCGCAGGACTAGCGGGAGTGGAGAATGAGCAGTTCTTC,CASSAGLAGVENEQFF
medium-sized,TRBV28,TRBD1,TRBJ2-7,TGTGCCAGCAGTCAAAACAGGGGTTACGAGCAGTACTTC,CASSQNRGYEQYF
medium-sized,TRBV29-1,.,TRBJ1-1,TGCAGCGTTCGGGACCTGAACACTGAAGCTTTCTTT,CSVRDLNTEAFF
many,TRBV7-3,.,TRBJ1-6,TGTGCCAGCAGCTTATTAGGGGCCGGGTTAAATTCACCCCTCCACTTT,CASSLLGAGLNSPLHF
many,TRBV9,.,TRBJ2-3,TGTGCCAGCAGCGTAGTCGGGAGCCCTAGCACAGATACGCAGTATTTT,CASSVVGSPSTDTQYF